Listed below are T cell receptor beta chains from one sample, sequenced in a study of CD8 T cells in ankylosing spondylitis. TCRdb reprocessed the 5' RACE reads via MiXCR and lists one record per CDR3 protein. Of about 800,000 distinct CDR3 sequences in the sample, 10% to 15% were seen once. The sequenced sample was blood, either unsorted or a sorted T cell fraction (not recorded which). All receptors come from a male donor with ankylosing spondylitis. Both conserved end residues are part of each CDR3. A D gene is named only where the DNA matches it firmly. Rows may omit the clone size; those that give it use once, few, many or a size class.

V gene	J gene	D gene	clone size	CDR3 DNA	CDR3 protein
TRBV5-1	TRBJ2-2	TRBD1	few	TGCGCCAGCAGCGCGACAGGGGAGGCCGGGGAGCTGTTTTTT	CASSATGEAGELFF
TRBV5-1	TRBJ1-2	.	few	TGCGCCAGCAGCTTTTCCAGTGCTAACTATGGCTACACCTTC	CASSFSSANYGYTF
TRBV20-1	TRBJ2-5	.	many	TGCAGTGCTAGCGACAAAAGGGAGACCCAGTACTTC	CSASDKRETQYF
TRBV10-2	TRBJ2-1	.	.	TGCGCCAGCTGCGGCGTCGAAGCCTACAATGAGCAGTTCTTC	CASCGVEAYNEQFF
TRBV20-1	TRBJ2-3	.	many	TGCAGTGCTGTCCGGGGCCCTAGCACAGATACGCAGTATTTT	CSAVRGPSTDTQYF
TRBV9	TRBJ2-3	.	.	TGTGCCAGCAGCGGAGGACCTGGAGATACGCAGTATTTT	CASSGGPGDTQYF
TRBV6-5	TRBJ2-7	.	many	TGTGCCAGCAGTTACGCGGGATGGGGAGTCGAGCAGTACTTC	CASSYAGWGVEQYF
TRBV20-1	TRBJ2-7	.	.	TGCAGTGCTAGGAGCCCTTTTAGCTCCTACGAGCAGTACTTC	CSARSPFSSYEQYF
TRBV3-1	TRBJ2-6	.	few	TGTGCCAGCAGCCAAACCGTCTCTGGGGCCAACGTCCTGACTTTC	CASSQTVSGANVLTF
TRBV7-6	TRBJ2-7	.	.	TGTGCCAGCAGCTTCCAATGGGATGCGCAATCCGAGCAGTACTTC	CASSFQWDAQSEQYF
TRBV29-1	TRBJ2-1	TRBD1	many	TGCAGCGTTGAGACAGGGAGCGGTGAGCAGTTCTTC	CSVETGSGEQFF